This T cell receptor (beta chain) was identified during a study of long-term antiretroviral therapy in people with HIV. The wider study: It was about a decade after the earliest samples that the 2015 immediate-ART recommendation appeared.

V shed 6 bases and J shed 0 bases, with 21 bases lying between them. Germline assignment: CDR1 SNHLY and CDR2 FYNNEI. The CDR3 contains 18 residues. A v3.0 immunoSEQ assay was performed at survey level. TCRdb's table, derived via immunoSEQ multiplex PCR, lists solely in-frame clones and lacks some. In the table there are 25,000 to 30,000 clones, 85% to 95% of which are singletons. The source is a man aged 40-49 years with HIV. This chain joins TRBV2 and TRBJ1-5; no clear D gene. The sample here was unsorted PBMCs, taken 6.2 years after starting antiretroviral therapy. CDR3 in DNA: TGTGCCAGCAGCGCATGGACCCGGGGTGGCAATAGCAATCAGCCCCAGCATTTT. It encodes CASSAWTRGGNSNQPQHF.